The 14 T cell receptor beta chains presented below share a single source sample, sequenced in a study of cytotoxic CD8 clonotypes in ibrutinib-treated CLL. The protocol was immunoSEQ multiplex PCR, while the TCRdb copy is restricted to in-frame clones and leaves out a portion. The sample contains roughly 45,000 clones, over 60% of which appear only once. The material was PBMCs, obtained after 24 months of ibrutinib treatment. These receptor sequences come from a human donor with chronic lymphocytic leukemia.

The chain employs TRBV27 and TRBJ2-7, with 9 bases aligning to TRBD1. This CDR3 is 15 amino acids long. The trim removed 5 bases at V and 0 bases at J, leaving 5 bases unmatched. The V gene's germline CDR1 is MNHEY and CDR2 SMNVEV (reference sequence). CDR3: CASSIRTGVSYEQYF. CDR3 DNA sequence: TGTGCCAGCAGTATCCGGACAGGGGTCTCCTACGAGCAGTACTTC.

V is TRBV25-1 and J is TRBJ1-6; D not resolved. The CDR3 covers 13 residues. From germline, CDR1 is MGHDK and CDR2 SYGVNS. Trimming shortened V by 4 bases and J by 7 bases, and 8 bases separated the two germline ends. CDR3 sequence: CASSAKGNSPLHF. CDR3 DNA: TGTGCCAGCAGTGCGAAGGGAAATTCACCCCTCCACTTT.

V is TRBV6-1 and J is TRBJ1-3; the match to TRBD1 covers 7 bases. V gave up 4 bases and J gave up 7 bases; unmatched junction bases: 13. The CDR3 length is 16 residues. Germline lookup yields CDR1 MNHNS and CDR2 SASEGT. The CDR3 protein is CASSARQGVSVNTIYF. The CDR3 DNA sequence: TGTGCCAGCAGTGCCCGACAGGGCGTAAGTGTTAACACCATATATTTT.

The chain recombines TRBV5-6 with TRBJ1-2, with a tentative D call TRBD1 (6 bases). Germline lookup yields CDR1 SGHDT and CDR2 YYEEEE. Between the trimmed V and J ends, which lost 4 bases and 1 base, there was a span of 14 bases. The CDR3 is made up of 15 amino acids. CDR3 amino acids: CASSLRDNLNYGYTF. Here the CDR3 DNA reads TGTGCCAGCAGCCTGCGGGACAACCTTAACTATGGCTACACCTTC. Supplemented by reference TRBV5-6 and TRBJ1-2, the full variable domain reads DAGVTQSPTHLIKTRGQQVTLRCSPKSGHDTVSWYQQALGQGPQFIFQYYEEEERQRGNFPDRFSGHQFPNYSSELNVNALLLGDSALYLCASSLRDNLNYGYTFGSGTRLTVV.

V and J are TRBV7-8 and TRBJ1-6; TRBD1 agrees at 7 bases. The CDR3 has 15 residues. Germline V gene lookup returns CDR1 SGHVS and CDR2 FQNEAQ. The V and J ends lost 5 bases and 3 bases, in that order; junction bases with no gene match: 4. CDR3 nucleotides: TGTGCCAGCAGCCCTAGACAGGGCTATAATTCACCCCTCCACTTT. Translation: CASSPRQGYNSPLHF. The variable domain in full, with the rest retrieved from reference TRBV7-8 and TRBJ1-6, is GAGVSQSPRYKVAKRGQDVALRCDPISGHVSLFWYQQALGQGPEFLTYFQNEAQLDKSGLPSDRFFAERPEGSVSTLKIQRTQQEDSAVYLCASSPRQGYNSPLHFGNGTRLTVT.

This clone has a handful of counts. CDR3 amino acids: CASSEVGRGLGESSYNEQFF. The CDR3 DNA is TGTGCCAGCAGTGAAGTCGGTCGGGGTTTGGGAGAAAGCTCCTACAATGAGCAGTTCTTC. V usage is TRBV6-1 and J usage is TRBJ2-1, with D possibly being TRBD2 (5 bases). Germline CDR1 reads MNHNS; CDR2 reads SASEGT. Trimming removed 1 base at V and 0 bases at J, with 22 bases between. This CDR3 is built from 20 residues.

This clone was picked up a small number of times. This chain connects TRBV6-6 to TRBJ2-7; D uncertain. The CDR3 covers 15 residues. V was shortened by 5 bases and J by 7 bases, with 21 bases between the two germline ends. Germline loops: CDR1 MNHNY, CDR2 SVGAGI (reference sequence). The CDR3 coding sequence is TGTGCCAGCAGTCGGTCGGGCGCCCAGTCTGGGGAGCAGTACTTC. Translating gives CASSRSGAQSGEQYF.

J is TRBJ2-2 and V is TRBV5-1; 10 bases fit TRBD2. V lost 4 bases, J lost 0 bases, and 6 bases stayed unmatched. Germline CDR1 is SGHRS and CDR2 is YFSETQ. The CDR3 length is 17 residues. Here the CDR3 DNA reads TGCGCCAGCAGCCCCCATAGCGGGGGGACGAACACCGGGGAGCTGTTTTTT. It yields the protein CASSPHSGGTNTGELFF.

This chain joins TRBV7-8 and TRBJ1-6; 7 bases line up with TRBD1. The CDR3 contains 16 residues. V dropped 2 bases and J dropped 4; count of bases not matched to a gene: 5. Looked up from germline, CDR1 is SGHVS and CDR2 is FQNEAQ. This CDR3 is CASSLRQGVYNSPLHF. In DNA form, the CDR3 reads TGTGCCAGCAGCTTAAGGCAGGGGGTTTATAATTCACCCCTCCACTTT.

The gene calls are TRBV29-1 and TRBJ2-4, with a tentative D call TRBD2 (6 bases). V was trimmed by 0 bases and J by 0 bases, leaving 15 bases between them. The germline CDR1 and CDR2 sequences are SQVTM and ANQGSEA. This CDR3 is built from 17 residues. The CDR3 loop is CSVEEAGWGVAKNIQYF. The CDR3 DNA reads TGCAGCGTTGAAGAGGCAGGTTGGGGGGTAGCCAAAAACATTCAGTACTTC.

Written as DNA, the CDR3 is TGCGCCAGCAGTCACTCCCCTAGGACCGGGGAGCTGTTTTTT. Translating gives CASSHSPRTGELFF. This rearrangement joins TRBV23-1 to TRBJ2-2; D is undetermined. TRBV23-1 belongs to the ORF category, with a function that is uncertain. The CDR3 has 14 amino acids. Deletions cut 3 bases from V and 5 bases from J, with 10 bases between.

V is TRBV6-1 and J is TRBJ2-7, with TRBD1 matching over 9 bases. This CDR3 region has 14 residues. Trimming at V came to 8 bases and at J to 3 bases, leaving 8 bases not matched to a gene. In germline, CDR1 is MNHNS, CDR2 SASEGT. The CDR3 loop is CASGGQGIFYEQYF. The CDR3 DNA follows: TGTGCCAGCGGGGGACAGGGTATATTCTACGAGCAGTACTTC.

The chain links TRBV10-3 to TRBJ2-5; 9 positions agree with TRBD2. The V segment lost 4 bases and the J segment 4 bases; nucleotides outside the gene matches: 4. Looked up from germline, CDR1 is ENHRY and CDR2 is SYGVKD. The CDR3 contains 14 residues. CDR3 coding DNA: TGTGCCATCAGTGGGGCGGGAGGGAGAGAGACCCAGTACTTC. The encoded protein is CAISGAGGRETQYF.

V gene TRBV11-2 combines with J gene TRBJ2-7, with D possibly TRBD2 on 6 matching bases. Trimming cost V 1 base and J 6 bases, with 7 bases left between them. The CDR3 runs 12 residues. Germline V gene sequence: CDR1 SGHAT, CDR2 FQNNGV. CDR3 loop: CASSLVGGEQYF. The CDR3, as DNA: TGTGCCAGCAGCTTAGTGGGAGGCGAGCAGTACTTC.